One TCR beta chain is described in this entry. Its antigen is undetermined. The germline gene is not matched at one end of the junction; a read error may be the cause. The treatment: roughly 10-day PBMC culture with coronavirus spike peptide pools or control peptides (ViraFEST assay). This sample is drawn from a study of vaccination and CD4 T cells after COVID-19. Study in general: The stimulating agents, overlapping spike peptides, came from SARS-CoV-2, HCoV-NL63, HCoV-OC43 and HCoV-229E.

Germline V gives CDR1 SGHNT, CDR2 YENEEA. The CDR3 totals 16 residues. The study sequenced cultured CD4+ T cell DNA using the Oncomine TCR Beta short-read assay. TCRdb passed the PCR reads through MiXCR, listing each CDR3 protein once. Among 13,000 or so distinct CDR3 sequences, 25% to 30% were seen once, and the ten largest hold around 8%. The specimen sequenced was CD4+ T cells from blood, cultured in vitro. V usage is TRBV11-3 and J usage is TRBJ2-7; the match to TRBD1 covers 10 bases. This receptor was taken from a human donor who had recovered from COVID-19. The CDR3 protein is CVSSSFTGTGADEQYF. CDR3 DNA: TGTGTCAGCAGCTCCTTTACGGGGACAGGGGCCGACGAGCAGTACTTC.